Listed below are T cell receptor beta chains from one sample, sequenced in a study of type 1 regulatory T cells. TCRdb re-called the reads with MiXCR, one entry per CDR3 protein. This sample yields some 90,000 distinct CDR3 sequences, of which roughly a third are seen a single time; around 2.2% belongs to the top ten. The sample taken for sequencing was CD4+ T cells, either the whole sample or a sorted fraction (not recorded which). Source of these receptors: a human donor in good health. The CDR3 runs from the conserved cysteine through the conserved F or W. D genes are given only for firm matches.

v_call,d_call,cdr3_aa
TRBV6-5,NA,CASIDVGGPNNEQFF
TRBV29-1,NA,CSVERQGVGGYTF
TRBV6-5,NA,CASSRTPLVGNEQFF
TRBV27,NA,CASSQNSAGGEKLFF
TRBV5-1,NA,CASSLDSSTDTQHF
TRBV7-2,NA,CASSSITAIQYF
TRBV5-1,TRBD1,CASSTGQGSPGNTIYF
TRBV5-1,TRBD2,CASSLAASGVAGELFF
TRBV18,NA,CASSPLYGSPKETQYF
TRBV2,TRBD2,CASSLLGGITYEQYF
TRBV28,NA,CASSFGGNQPQHF
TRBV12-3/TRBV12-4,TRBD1,CASSYGTAHGSNQPQHF
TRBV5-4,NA,CASSSRVGEDSPLHF
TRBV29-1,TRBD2,CGASSGSSYEQYF
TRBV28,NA,CASRRSQTEAFF
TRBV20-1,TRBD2,CSARDGTSGSYEQYF
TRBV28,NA,CASRSGFRNNQPQHF
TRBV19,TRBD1,CASSPDRGGADTQYF
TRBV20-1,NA,CSAQTRNANTGELFF
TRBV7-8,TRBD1,CASSLRWTGYPYEQYF
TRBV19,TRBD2,CASSTLPSGRASRQFF
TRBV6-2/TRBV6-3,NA,CASSDPAENSEQYF
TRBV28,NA,CASSPPGPLFIQYF
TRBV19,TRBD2,CASSIRGSPQETQYF
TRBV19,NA,CASSITAYQETQYF
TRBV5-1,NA,CASRAEGNEQFF
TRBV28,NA,CASSFGGSVNGYTF
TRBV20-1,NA,CSARVAAGYTF
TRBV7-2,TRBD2,CASSLLSSGRVSEQFF
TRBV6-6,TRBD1,CASKTYRGGNSPLHF
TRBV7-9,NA,CASSLATIGANVLTF
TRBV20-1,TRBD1,CSAGGQGAIKNTEAFF
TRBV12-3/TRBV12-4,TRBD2,CASTPQAGVVEQFF
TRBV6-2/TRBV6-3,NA,CASSQRIRMNTEAFF
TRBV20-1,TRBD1,CSASSPGQGLGYEQYF
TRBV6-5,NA,CASSPSRTAQETQYF
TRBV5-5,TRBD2,CASSTALALSYNEQFF
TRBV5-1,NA,CASSPRRMFEPNNEQFF
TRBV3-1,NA,CASNGTAGNTIYF
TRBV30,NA,CAWSADRYNSPLHF
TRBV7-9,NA,CASSLQGASTETQYF
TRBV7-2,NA,CASSFSGDQPQHF
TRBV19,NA,CASMGGYEQYF
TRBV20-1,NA,CSARSTGGFPYEQYF
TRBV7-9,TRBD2,CASSLTSGDYEQYF
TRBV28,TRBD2,CASSLPRLAGEAGELFF
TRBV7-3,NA,CASSLHNTGELFF